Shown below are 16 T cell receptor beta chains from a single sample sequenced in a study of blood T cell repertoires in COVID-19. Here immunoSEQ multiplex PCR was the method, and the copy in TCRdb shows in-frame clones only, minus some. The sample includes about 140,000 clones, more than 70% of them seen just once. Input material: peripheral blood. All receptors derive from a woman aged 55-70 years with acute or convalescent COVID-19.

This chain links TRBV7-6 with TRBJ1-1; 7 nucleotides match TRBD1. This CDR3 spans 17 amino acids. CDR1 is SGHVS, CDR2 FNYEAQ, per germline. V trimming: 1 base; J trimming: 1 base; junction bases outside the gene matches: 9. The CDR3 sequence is CASSLDPLGTANTEAFF. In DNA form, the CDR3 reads TGTGCCAGCAGCTTAGACCCGCTCGGGACAGCGAACACTGAAGCTTTCTTT.

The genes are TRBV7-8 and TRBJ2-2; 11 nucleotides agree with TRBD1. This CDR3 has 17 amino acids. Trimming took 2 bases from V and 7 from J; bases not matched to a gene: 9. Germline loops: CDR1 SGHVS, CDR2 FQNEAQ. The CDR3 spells CASSLFGTGGTVGELFF. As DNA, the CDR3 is TGTGCCAGCAGCTTATTTGGGACAGGGGGAACGGTCGGGGAGCTGTTTTTT. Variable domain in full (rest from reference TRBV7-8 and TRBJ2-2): GAGVSQSPRYKVAKRGQDVALRCDPISGHVSLFWYQQALGQGPEFLTYFQNEAQLDKSGLPSDRFFAERPEGSVSTLKIQRTQQEDSAVYLCASSLFGTGGTVGELFFGEGSRLTVL.

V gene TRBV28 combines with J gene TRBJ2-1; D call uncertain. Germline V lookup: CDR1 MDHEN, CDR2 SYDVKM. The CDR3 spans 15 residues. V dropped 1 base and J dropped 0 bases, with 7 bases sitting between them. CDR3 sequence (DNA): TGTGCCAGCAGTTTATCCTTTAGCTCCTACAATGAGCAGTTCTTC. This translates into CASSLSFSSYNEQFF.

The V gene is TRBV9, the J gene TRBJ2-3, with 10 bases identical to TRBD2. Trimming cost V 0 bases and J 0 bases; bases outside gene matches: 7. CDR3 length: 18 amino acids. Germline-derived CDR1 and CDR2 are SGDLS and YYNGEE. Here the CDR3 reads CASSVELAGGSSTDTQYF. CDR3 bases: TGTGCCAGCAGCGTAGAATTAGCGGGGGGATCTAGCACAGATACGCAGTATTTT.

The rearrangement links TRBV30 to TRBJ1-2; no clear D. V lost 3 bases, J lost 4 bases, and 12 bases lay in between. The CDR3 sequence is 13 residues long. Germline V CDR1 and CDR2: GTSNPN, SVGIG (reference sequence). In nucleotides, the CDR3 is TGTGCCTGGAGAACTGAGGCGCCCTATGGCTACACCTTC. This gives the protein CAWRTEAPYGYTF.

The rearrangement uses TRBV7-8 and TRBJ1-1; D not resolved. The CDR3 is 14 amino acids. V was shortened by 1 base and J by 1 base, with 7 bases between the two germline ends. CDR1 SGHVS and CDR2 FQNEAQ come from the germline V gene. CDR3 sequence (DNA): TGTGCCAGCAGCTTAGTACCACAGAACACTGAAGCTTTCTTT. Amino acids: CASSLVPQNTEAFF.

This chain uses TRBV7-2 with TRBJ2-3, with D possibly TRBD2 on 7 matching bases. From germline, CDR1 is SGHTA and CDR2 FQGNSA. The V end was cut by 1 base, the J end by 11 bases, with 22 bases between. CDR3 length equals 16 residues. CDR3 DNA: TGTGCCAGCAGCTTAGAGAGGTGGGGGGGCAGCGGTGGGCAGTATTTT. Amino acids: CASSLERWGGSGGQYF.

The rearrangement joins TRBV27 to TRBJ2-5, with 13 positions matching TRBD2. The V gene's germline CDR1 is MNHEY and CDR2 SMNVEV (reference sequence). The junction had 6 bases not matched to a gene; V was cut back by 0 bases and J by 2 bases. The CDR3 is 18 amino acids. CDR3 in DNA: TGTGCCAGCAGTTTATCCGCCTGGACTAGCGGGGGACAAGAGACCCAGTACTTC. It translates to CASSLSAWTSGGQETQYF.

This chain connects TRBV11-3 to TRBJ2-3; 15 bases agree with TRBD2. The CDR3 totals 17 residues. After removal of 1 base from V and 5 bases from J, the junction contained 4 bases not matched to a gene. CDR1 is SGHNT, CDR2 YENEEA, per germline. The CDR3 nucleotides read TGTGCCAGCAGCTTAGGGACTAGCGGGGGGGCGGGAGATACGCAGTATTTT. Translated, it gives CASSLGTSGGAGDTQYF.

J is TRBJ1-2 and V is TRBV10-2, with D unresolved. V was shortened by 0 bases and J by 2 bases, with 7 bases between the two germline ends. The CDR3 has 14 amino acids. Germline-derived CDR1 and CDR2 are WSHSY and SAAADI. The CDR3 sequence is CASSESHKNYGYTF. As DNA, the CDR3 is TGCGCCAGCAGTGAGTCTCACAAGAACTATGGCTACACCTTC.

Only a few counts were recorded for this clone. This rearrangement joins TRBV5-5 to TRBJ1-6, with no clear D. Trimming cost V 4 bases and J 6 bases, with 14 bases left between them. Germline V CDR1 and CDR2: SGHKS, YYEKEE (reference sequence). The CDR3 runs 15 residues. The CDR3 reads CASSTLGALNSPLHF. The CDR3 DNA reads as TGTGCCAGCAGCACCCTAGGCGCTCTTAATTCACCCCTCCACTTT.

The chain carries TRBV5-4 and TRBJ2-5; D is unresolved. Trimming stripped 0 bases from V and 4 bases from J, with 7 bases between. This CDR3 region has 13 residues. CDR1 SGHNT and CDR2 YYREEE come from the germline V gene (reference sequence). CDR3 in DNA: TGTGCCAGCAGCTTGGAGAGCCCAGAGACCCAGTACTTC. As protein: CASSLESPETQYF.

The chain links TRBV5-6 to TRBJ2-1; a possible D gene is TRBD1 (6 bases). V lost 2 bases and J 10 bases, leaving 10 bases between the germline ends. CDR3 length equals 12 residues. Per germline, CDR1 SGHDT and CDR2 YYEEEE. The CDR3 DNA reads TGTGCCAGCAGCTTAGGGACATCGGAGCAGTTCTTC. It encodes CASSLGTSEQFF. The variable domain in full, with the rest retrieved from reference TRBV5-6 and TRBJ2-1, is DAGVTQSPTHLIKTRGQQVTLRCSPKSGHDTVSWYQQALGQGPQFIFQYYEEEERQRGNFPDRFSGHQFPNYSSELNVNALLLGDSALYLCASSLGTSEQFFGPGTRLTVL.

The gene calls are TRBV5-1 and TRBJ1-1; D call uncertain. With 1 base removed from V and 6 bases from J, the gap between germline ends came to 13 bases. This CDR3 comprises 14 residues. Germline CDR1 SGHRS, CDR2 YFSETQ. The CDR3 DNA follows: TGCGCCAGCAGCTTGAAAAGTACCGGGGCTGAAGCTTTCTTT. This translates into CASSLKSTGAEAFF.

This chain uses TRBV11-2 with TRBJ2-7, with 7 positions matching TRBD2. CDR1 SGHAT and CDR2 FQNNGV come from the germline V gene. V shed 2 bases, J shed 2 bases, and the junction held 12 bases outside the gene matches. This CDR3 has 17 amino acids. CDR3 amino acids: CASSLTPWSGETYEQYF. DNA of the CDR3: TGTGCCAGCAGCTTAACCCCGTGGAGCGGGGAGACCTACGAGCAGTACTTC. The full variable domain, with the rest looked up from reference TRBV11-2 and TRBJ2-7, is EAGVAQSPRYKIIEKRQSVAFWCNPISGHATLYWYQQILGQGPKLLIQFQNNGVVDDSQLPKDRFSAERLKGVDSTLKIQPAKLEDSAVYLCASSLTPWSGETYEQYFGPGTRLTVT.

The CDR3 coding sequence is TGTGCCAGCAGTACCCGGACAGGGGATGAAACCGAGACCCAGTACTTC. Protein: CASSTRTGDETETQYF. The V call is TRBV6-6, the J call TRBJ2-5; 9 positions agree with TRBD1. J was trimmed by 5 bases and V by 5 bases; bases with no gene match: 12. Germline V gene lookup returns CDR1 MNHNY and CDR2 SVGAGI (reference sequence). The CDR3 has 16 residues.